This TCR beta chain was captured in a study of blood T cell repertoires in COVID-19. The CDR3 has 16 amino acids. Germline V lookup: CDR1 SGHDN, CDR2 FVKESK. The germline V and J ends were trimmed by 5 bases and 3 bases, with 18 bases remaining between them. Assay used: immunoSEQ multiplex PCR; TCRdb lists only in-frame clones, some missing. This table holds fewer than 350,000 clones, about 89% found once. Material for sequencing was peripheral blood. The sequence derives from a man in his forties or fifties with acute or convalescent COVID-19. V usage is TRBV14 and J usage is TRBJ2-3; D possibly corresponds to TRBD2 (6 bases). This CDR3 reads CASSSRGTAWTDTQYF. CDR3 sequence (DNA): TGTGCCAGCAGCTCGAGAGGGACTGCCTGGACAGATACGCAGTATTTT.